This T cell receptor (beta chain) was identified during a study of cytomegalovirus exposure and HLA in healthy donors. This CDR3 has 12 residues. Looked up from germline, CDR1 is LGHNA and CDR2 is YNFKEQ. V lost 4 bases and J 5 bases, leaving 9 bases between the germline ends. Primers included in the PCR were 60 Vbeta and 13 Jbeta primers. The method was immunoSEQ multiplex PCR; TCRdb's version includes in-frame clones alone and lacks a portion of them. The sample holds 57,000 or so clones; 75% to 85% are singletons and the top ten take roughly half. V gene TRBV4-2 combines with J gene TRBJ2-7, with a weak D call TRBD2 (6 bases). This clonotype was obtained from a man between 50 and 59 years old in good health and CMV-seropositive. The sequenced sample was PBMCs. This CDR3 reads CASSLSGDEQYF. In DNA form, the CDR3 reads TGTGCCAGCAGCCTATCGGGGGACGAGCAGTACTTC.